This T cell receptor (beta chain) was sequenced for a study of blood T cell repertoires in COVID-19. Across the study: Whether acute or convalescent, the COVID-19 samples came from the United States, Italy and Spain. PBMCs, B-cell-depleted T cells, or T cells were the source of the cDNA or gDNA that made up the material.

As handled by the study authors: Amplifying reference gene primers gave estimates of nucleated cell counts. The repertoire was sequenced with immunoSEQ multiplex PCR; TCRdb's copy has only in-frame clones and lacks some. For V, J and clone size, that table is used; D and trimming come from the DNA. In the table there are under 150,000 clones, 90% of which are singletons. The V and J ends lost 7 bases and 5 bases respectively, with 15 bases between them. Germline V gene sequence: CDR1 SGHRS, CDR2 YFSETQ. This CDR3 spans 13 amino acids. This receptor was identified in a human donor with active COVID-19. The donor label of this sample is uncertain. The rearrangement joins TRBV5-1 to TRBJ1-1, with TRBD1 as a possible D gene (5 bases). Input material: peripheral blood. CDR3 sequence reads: CASSKGFSTEAFF. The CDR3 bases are TGCGCCAGCTCAAAGGGGTTTAGTACTGAAGCTTTCTTT.